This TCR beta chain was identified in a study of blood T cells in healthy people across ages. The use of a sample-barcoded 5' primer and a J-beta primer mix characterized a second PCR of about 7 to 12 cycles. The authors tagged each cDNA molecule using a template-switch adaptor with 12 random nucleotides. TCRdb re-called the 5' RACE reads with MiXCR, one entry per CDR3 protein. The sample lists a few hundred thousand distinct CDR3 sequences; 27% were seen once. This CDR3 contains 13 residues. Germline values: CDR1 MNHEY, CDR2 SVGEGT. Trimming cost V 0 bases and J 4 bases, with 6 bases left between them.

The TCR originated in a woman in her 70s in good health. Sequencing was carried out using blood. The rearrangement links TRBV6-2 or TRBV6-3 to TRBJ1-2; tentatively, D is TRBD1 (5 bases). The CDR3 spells CASSYSGTYGYTF. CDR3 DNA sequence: TGTGCCAGCAGTTACTCAGGGACCTATGGCTACACCTTC.